Each of the 14 T cell receptor beta chains below was sequenced from the same sample in a study of breast tumors, draining lymph nodes, adjacent tissues. TCRdb called the multiplex PCR reads again in MiXCR, with one record for every CDR3 protein. This table holds approximately 130,000 distinct CDR3 sequences, 21% found once. Samples came from axillary lymph nodes draining the breast cancer. Material for sequencing was axillary lymph node tissue. Receptors originate from a female donor with breast cancer. Some clones in this sample may be carry-over from other donors' samples.

This clonotype showed up many times. This chain joins TRBV5-1 and TRBJ2-7, with TRBD1 matching over 8 bases. V lost 4 bases to trimming and J lost 0 bases; unmatched junction nucleotides: 3. This CDR3 contains 14 residues. Germline CDR1 SGHRS, CDR2 YFSETQ. Here the CDR3 reads CASSRTGSSYEQYF. CDR3 bases: TGCGCCAGCAGCCGGACAGGGAGCTCCTACGAGCAGTACTTC.

A note on this clonotype: This may arise from a read error, as a much more abundant clone is one base away. The gene calls are TRBV5-1 and TRBJ2-1; D gene uncertain. V gave up 3 bases and J gave up 7 bases, with 11 bases separating them. The CDR3 sequence is 13 residues long. Germline V lookup: CDR1 SGHRS, CDR2 YFSETQ. In nucleotides, the CDR3 is TGCGCCAGCAGCTACCTTCGGAGTAATGAGCAGTTCTTC. Translation: CASSYLRSNEQFF. Complete variable domain (other parts from reference TRBV5-1 and TRBJ2-1): KAGVTQTPRYLIKTRGQQVTLSCSPISGHRSVSWYQQTPGQGLQFLFEYFSETQRNKGNFPGRFSGRQFSNSRSEMNVSTLELGDSALYLCASSYLRSNEQFFGPGTRLTVL.

The table lists this clonotype with many counts. V gene TRBV6-5 combines with J gene TRBJ2-7; D is undetermined. Germline CDR1 is MNHEY and CDR2 is SVGAGI. There are 14 residues in the CDR3. Trimming took 6 bases from V and 0 from J, leaving 12 bases between them. The chain's CDR3 is CASSPLLGSYEQYF. The CDR3 bases are TGTGCCAGCAGCCCCCTTTTAGGCTCCTACGAGCAGTACTTC.

Notes on this clonotype: A much bigger clone sits one base away, suggesting this may be a read error. The V call is TRBV11-2, the J call TRBJ1-4; 11 bases agree with TRBD1. Germline V gene data show CDR1 as SGHAT and CDR2 as FQNNGV. The CDR3 runs 15 residues. DNA for the CDR3: TGTACCAGCAGCACGGACAGGGGGCCATTGGAAAAACTGTTTTTT. This encodes CTSSTDRGPLEKLFF.

This clonotype occurred many times. The rearrangement links TRBV5-1 to TRBJ2-2; the D gene is possibly TRBD1 (5 bases). This CDR3 has 14 amino acids. Trimming took 7 bases from V and 1 from J, leaving 11 bases between them. Germline V gene lookup returns CDR1 SGHRS and CDR2 YFSETQ. CDR3 bases: TGCGCCAGCTCTGACAGAGAGAACACCGGGGAGCTGTTTTTT. Its protein is CASSDRENTGELFF.

With regard to this clonotype: A much larger clone lies one base from this, so it may be a read error. This chain links TRBV11-2 with TRBJ2-1, with 10 bases that match TRBD1. Germline V CDR1 and CDR2: SGHAT, FQNNGV. This CDR3 spans 17 amino acids. The CDR3 loop reads CASSFGGTGEFNNGQFF. In nucleotides, the CDR3 is TGTGCCAGCAGCTTTGGAGGGACAGGGGAATTCAACAATGGGCAGTTCTTC. Complete variable domain (other parts from reference TRBV11-2 and TRBJ2-1): EAGVAQSPRYKIIEKRQSVAFWCNPISGHATLYWYQQILGQGPKLLIQFQNNGVVDDSQLPKDRFSAERLKGVDSTLKIQPAKLEDSAVYLCASSFGGTGEFNNGQFFGPGTRLTVL.

This clonotype was observed at least ten times. The chain is built from TRBV9 and TRBJ2-1; D possibly corresponds to TRBD1 (6 bases). Per the germline V gene, CDR1 is SGDLS and CDR2 is YYNGEE. The CDR3 sequence is 16 residues long. Trimming removed 3 bases from V and 2 bases from J, with 15 bases in between. CDR3 nucleotide sequence: TGTGCCAGCAGCGGTAGGACAGATGATACCTACAATGAGCAGTTCTTC. It is translated as CASSGRTDDTYNEQFF.

A remark on this clonotype: This may be a read error: a much more frequent sequence differs by one nucleotide. The V gene is TRBV30, the J gene TRBJ2-7, with D possibly called TRBD1 or TRBD2 (5 bases each). CDR1 is GTSNPN, CDR2 SVGIG, per germline (reference sequence). This CDR3 is built from 13 residues. CDR3: CAWSRGERGEQHF. Written as DNA, the CDR3 is TGTGCCTGGAGTAGAGGGGAACGGGGCGAGCAGCACTTC.

This clonotype has ten or more counts. This sequence joins TRBV2 and TRBJ2-1; D gene ambiguous. V lost 7 bases and J lost 6, with 10 bases in between. This CDR3 region has 12 residues. Germline CDR1 and CDR2: SNHLY and FYNNEI. This CDR3 reads CASKVESNEQFF. The CDR3 DNA reads TGTGCCAGCAAGGTTGAGAGCAATGAGCAGTTCTTC.

This clonotype occurred many times. The V gene is TRBV30, the J gene TRBJ1-3; D possibly corresponds to TRBD1 (5 bases). Germline CDR1 GTSNPN, CDR2 SVGIG (reference sequence). This CDR3 is 15 amino acids long. Trimming removed 3 bases from V and 2 bases from J, with 14 bases in between. CDR3 region: CAWRDWTRAGNTIYF. The CDR3 nucleotides read TGTGCCTGGAGAGACTGGACAAGGGCTGGAAACACCATATATTTT.

This clonotype was detected many times. J is TRBJ2-1 and V is TRBV20-1; 7 bases fit TRBD2. The germline V gene encodes CDR1 DFQATT and CDR2 SNEGSKA (reference sequence). This CDR3 spans 17 amino acids. J gave up 0 bases and V 4 bases, and 12 bases lay outside the gene matches. The CDR3 nucleotides are TGCAGTGCTAAAGGTGGCGGGAGAGCCTCCTCCTACAATGAGCAGTTCTTC. This codes for CSAKGGGRASSYNEQFF.

There are many counts of this clonotype. The V call is TRBV12-3 or TRBV12-4, the J call TRBJ1-5, with D perhaps TRBD1 (5 bases). CDR3 length: 15 amino acids. V shed 3 bases and J shed 3 bases, with 12 bases lying between them. CDR3 region: CASSFQGRPNQPQHF. As DNA, the CDR3 is TGTGCCAGCAGTTTTCAGGGCAGACCCAATCAGCCCCAGCATTTT.

The chain links TRBV29-1 to TRBJ2-1, with D possibly being TRBD1 or TRBD2 (5 bases each). CDR1 is SQVTM, CDR2 ANQGSEA, per germline. The CDR3 has 11 amino acids. Trimming took 8 bases from V and 7 from J, leaving 12 bases between them. The CDR3 nucleotides read TGCAGCTTGGGGGAGAGAAATGAGCAGTTCTTC. Its translation: CSLGERNEQFF.

The chain combines TRBV20-1 with TRBJ2-7, with no clear D. Trimming shortened V by 0 bases and J by 2 bases, and 17 bases separated the two germline ends. The CDR3 runs 16 residues. The germline V gene encodes CDR1 DFQATT and CDR2 SNEGSKA (reference sequence). CDR3 nucleotide sequence: TGCAGTGCTAGAGACCGTGATAGGGTGGAGCCCTACGAGCAGTACTTC. It codes for CSARDRDRVEPYEQYF.